This T cell receptor (beta chain) was sequenced in a study of cytomegalovirus exposure and HLA in healthy donors. Some clones are missing from TCRdb's copy, which holds only in-frame ones; the method was immunoSEQ multiplex PCR. The table includes about 110,000 clones, roughly 90% detected once. Trimming pared 0 bases from V and 13 bases from J, leaving 16 bases between. This CDR3 spans 14 amino acids. Germline assignment: CDR1 LNHNV and CDR2 YYDKDF (reference sequence). This sequence originates from a woman aged 25-40 years in good health and CMV-seropositive. Specimen: PBMCs. This sequence joins TRBV15 and TRBJ1-5; D perhaps matches TRBD1 (6 bases). The CDR3 DNA reads TGTGCCACCAGCAGAGAGGTTCAAGGGGGTACGCAGCATTTT. Translation gives CATSREVQGGTQHF.